These 11 T cell receptor beta chains were all obtained from the same sample, sequenced in a study of naive and memory T cell subsets. An equimolar mix of two oligonucleotides served as the beta constant-region primer for TRBC1 and TRBC2. Four rounds of PCR amplified the ligated cDNA using nested alpha and beta constant-region primers plus SP2. TCRdb re-called the UMI-ligation and nested PCR reads through MiXCR, storing one row per CDR3 protein. The repertoire holds around 110,000 distinct CDR3 sequences, 36% seen once, with more than 0.8% in the top ten. The sequenced sample was central memory CD4+ T cells from blood. The receptor set was obtained from a human donor in good health.

At least ten counts were recorded for this clonotype. The chain carries TRBV5-8 and TRBJ2-5; D is ambiguous. The CDR3 sequence is 13 residues long. Trimming left V 7 bases short and J 3 bases short, with 13 bases between. Germline V lookup: CDR1 SGHTS, CDR2 YDEGEE. The DNA for the CDR3 is TGTGCCAGCCCACTATTTAGGGAAGAGACCCAGTACTTC. This translates into CASPLFREETQYF.

This sequence joins TRBV30 and TRBJ2-1; the match to TRBD1 covers 10 bases. V lost 5 bases to trimming and J lost 12 bases; unmatched junction nucleotides: 10. Germline CDR1 GTSNPN, CDR2 SVGIG (reference sequence). This CDR3 has 13 amino acids. The CDR3 DNA reads as TGTGCCTGGTTGGGACAGGGGACCCCGGGGCAGTTCTTC. It yields the protein CAWLGQGTPGQFF.

In its sample, this clonotype was seen a few times. The genes are TRBV6-5 and TRBJ2-3, with D tentatively TRBD1 (5 bases). The V end was cut by 9 bases, the J end by 5 bases, with 9 bases between. Germline CDR1 and CDR2: MNHEY and SVGAGI. The CDR3 is made up of 11 amino acids. CDR3 DNA: TGTGCCAGTTCTCAGGGAGATACGCAGTATTTT. It specifies CASSQGDTQYF.

CDR3 protein: CASSRQDRDTGELFF. CDR3 nucleotide sequence: TGCGCCAGCAGCCGACAGGACCGAGACACCGGGGAGCTGTTTTTT. The chain links TRBV4-3 to TRBJ2-2, with a possible D match to TRBD1 (6 bases). The V end was cut by 4 bases, the J end by 3 bases, with 12 bases between. Germline CDR1 is LGHNA and CDR2 is YSLEER. This CDR3 contains 15 residues.

This clonotype was counted between two and nine times. The gene calls are TRBV7-2 and TRBJ1-1, with no clear D. CDR1 SGHTA and CDR2 FQGNSA come from the germline V gene. This CDR3 has 14 amino acids. V lost 1 base and J 10 bases, leaving 16 bases between the germline ends. The CDR3 sequence is CASSLVWGGRGAFF. The CDR3 DNA follows: TGTGCCAGCAGCTTAGTGTGGGGTGGCCGGGGAGCTTTCTTT.

The sample holds a few counts of this clonotype. This chain joins TRBV7-6 and TRBJ2-3, with TRBD2 matching over 8 bases. Looked up from germline, CDR1 is SGHVS and CDR2 is FNYEAQ. J lost 2 bases, V lost 5 bases, and 6 bases had no gene match. The CDR3 consists of 15 residues. CDR3 residues: CASSPSGSVTDTQYF. The CDR3 DNA is TGTGCCAGCAGCCCCAGCGGGAGTGTCACAGATACGCAGTATTTT.

The J gene is TRBJ1-3, the V gene TRBV12-5; D gene unclear. The CDR3 consists of 16 residues. The V end was cut by 6 bases, the J end by 0 bases, with 15 bases between. The germline gives CDR1 LGHNT, CDR2 FRNRAP. The CDR3 spells CASGPRTGVSGNTIYF. CDR3 coding DNA: TGTGCTAGTGGACCGCGGACGGGTGTCTCTGGAAACACCATATATTTT.

The chain combines TRBV19 with TRBJ2-4; 9 nucleotides line up with TRBD1. The CDR3 runs 14 residues. The J segment lost 9 bases and the V segment lost 7 bases, leaving 10 bases of the junction unmatched. CDR1 and CDR2 (germline): LNHDA, SQIVND (reference sequence). CDR3 DNA: TGTGCCAGTAATCCTACAGGGGGCTCAGGCATTCAGTACTTC. Protein product: CASNPTGGSGIQYF.

Written as DNA, the CDR3 is TGTGCCAGCAGCTTAGAGACAGGAATTAGCCAAAACATTCAGTACTTC. Translated, it gives CASSLETGISQNIQYF. V is TRBV7-2 and J is TRBJ2-4; maybe TRBD1 (6 bases). V dropped 1 base and J dropped 5 bases, with 15 bases sitting between them. The germline CDR1 and CDR2 sequences are SGHTA and FQGNSA. The CDR3 is made up of 16 amino acids. Full variable domain (outside the CDR3, taken from reference TRBV7-2 and TRBJ2-4): GAGVSQSPSNKVTEKGKDVELRCDPISGHTALYWYRQSLGQGLEFLIYFQGNSAPDKSGLPSDRFSAERTGGSVSTLTIQRTQQEDSAVYLCASSLETGISQNIQYFGAGTRLSVL.

By proportion, this clonotype is medium-sized. The chain's CDR3 is CASSARGTGSLDTQYF. The CDR3, as DNA: TGTGCCAGCAGTGCTCGGGGGACGGGGAGTTTGGATACGCAGTATTTT. The rearrangement joins TRBV12-3 or TRBV12-4 to TRBJ2-3; TRBD2 is a possible D gene (6 bases). CDR3 length: 16 residues. Deletions cut 5 bases from V and 6 bases from J, with 21 bases between.

This clonotype was seen a few times. The rearrangement links TRBV28 to TRBJ1-2, with D uncertain. From germline, CDR1 is MDHEN and CDR2 SYDVKM. V lost 8 bases and J lost 8, with 15 bases in between. The CDR3 sequence is 12 residues long. In DNA, the CDR3 is TGTGCCAGCCTCAAGGCCGGGGTGGGCTACACCTTC. Translated: CASLKAGVGYTF.